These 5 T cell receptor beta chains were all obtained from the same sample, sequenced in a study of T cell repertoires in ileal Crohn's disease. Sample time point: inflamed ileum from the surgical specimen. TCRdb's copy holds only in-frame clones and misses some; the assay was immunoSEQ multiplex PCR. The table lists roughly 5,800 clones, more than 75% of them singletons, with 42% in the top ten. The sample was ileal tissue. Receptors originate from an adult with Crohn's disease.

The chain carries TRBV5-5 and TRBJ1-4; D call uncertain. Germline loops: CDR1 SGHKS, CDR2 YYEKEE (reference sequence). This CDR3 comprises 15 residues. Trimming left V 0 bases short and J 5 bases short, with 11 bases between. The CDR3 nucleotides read TGTGCCAGCAGCTTGGGCCGGATCGGGAATGAAAAACTGTTTTTT. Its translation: CASSLGRIGNEKLFF.

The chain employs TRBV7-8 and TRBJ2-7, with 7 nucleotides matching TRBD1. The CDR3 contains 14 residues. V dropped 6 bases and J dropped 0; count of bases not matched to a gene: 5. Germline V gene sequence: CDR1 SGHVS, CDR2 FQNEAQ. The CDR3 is CASRGQVSSYEQYF. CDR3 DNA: TGTGCCAGCAGAGGACAGGTTAGCTCCTACGAGCAGTACTTC.

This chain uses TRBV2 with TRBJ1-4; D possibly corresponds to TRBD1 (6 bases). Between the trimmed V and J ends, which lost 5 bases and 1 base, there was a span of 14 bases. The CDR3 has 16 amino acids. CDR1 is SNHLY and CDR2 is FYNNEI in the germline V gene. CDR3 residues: CASSQGRGGTNEKLFF. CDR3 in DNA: TGTGCCAGCAGTCAGGGGAGGGGCGGAACTAATGAAAAACTGTTTTTT.

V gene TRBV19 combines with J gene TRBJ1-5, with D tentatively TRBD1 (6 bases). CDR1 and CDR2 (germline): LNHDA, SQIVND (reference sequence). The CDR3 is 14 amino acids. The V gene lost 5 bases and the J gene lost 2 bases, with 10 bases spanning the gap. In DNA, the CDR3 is TGTGCCAGTAGTGCCCGACAGGGCAATCAGCCCCAGCATTTT. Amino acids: CASSARQGNQPQHF.

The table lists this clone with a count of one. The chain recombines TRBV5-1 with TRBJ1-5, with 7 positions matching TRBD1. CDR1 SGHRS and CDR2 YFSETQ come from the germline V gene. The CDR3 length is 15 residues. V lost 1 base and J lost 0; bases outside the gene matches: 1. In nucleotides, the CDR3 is TGCGCCAGCAGCTTGACAGGGGCTAGCAATCAGCCCCAGCATTTT. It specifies CASSLTGASNQPQHF.